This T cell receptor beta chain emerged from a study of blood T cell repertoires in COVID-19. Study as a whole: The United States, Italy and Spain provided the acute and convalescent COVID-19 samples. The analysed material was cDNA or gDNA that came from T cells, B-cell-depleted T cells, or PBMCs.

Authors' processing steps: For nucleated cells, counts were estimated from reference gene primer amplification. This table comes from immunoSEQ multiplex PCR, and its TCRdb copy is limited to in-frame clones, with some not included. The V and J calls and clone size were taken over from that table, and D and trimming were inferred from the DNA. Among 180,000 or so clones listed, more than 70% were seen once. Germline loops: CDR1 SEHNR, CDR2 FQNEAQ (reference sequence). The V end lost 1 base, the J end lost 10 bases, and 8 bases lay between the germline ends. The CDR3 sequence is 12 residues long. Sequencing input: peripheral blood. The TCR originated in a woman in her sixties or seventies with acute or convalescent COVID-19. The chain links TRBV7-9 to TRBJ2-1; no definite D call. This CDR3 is CASSLGLQEQFF. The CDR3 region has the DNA TGTGCCAGCAGCTTAGGACTGCAGGAGCAGTTCTTC. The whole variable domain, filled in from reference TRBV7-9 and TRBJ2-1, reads DTGVSQNPRHKITKRGQNVTFRCDPISEHNRLYWYRQTLGQGPEFLTYFQNEAQLEKSRLLSDRFSAERPKGSFSTLEIQRTEQGDSAMYLCASSLGLQEQFFGPGTRLTVL.